A single sample is the source of the 2 T cell receptor beta chains below, sequenced in a study of blood T cell repertoires in COVID-19. The method was immunoSEQ multiplex PCR; TCRdb's version includes in-frame clones alone and lacks a portion of them. Of around 190,000 clones listed, less than 90% are singletons. Sequenced material: peripheral blood. These receptor sequences come from a man aged 65-85 years with active or convalescent COVID-19.

V usage is TRBV19 and J usage is TRBJ1-5; 9 bases fit TRBD1. The V gene end was trimmed by 6 bases and the J gene end by 0 bases; junction bases not matched to a gene: 12. This CDR3 contains 18 residues. The germline CDR1 and CDR2 sequences are LNHDA and SQIVND (reference sequence). CDR3 DNA sequence: TGTGCCAGTAGGCCTGGACAGGGGTCTATCTTTAGCAATCAGCCCCAGCATTTT. As protein: CASRPGQGSIFSNQPQHF.

V is TRBV9 and J is TRBJ1-1; D unclear. The CDR3 runs to 14 residues. Germline V lookup: CDR1 SGDLS, CDR2 YYNGEE. V was pared by 0 bases and J by 7 bases, with 13 bases between. CDR3 loop: CASSVGPGSVEAFF. In DNA form, the CDR3 reads TGTGCCAGCAGCGTAGGACCGGGATCGGTTGAAGCTTTCTTT.